The rows below give T cell receptor beta chains drawn from one sample of a study of T cell responses to AZD1222 COVID-19 vaccine. The repertoire was sequenced with immunoSEQ multiplex PCR; TCRdb's copy has only in-frame clones and lacks some. The sample has 150,000 to 200,000 clones; more than 85% are singletons. Here the sequenced sample was peripheral blood, taken on day 0 of AZD1222 vaccination. These receptors were taken from an adult in good health. Both conserved end residues are part of each CDR3. A D gene is named only where the DNA matches it firmly. The size of a clone is reported for some rows only, either as once, few or many, or as a class for expanded clones.

>TRBJ1-2|TRBD1|TRBV6-5|few
CASSLEGQTLRGYTF
TGTGCCAGCAGTTTAGAGGGACAGACACTGAGAGGCTACACCTTC
>TRBJ2-7|.|TRBV11-3|.
CASSLGSGNPYEQYF
TGTGCCAGCAGCTTAGGGTCAGGGAATCCCTACGAGCAGTACTTC
>TRBJ1-3|.|TRBV6-4|once
CASSGAALLPLISGNTIYF
TGTGCCAGCAGTGGGGCAGCTCTCCTTCCCCTTATCTCTGGAAACACCATATATTTT
>TRBJ1-2|TRBD1|TRBV4-1|.
CASSPNQGQGYGYTF
TGCGCCAGCAGCCCAAACCAGGGACAGGGGTATGGCTACACCTTC
>TRBJ1-1|.|TRBV12-3/TRBV12-4|.
CASSLLANTEAFF
TGTGCCAGCAGTTTATTGGCGAACACTGAAGCTTTCTTT
>TRBJ2-1|.|TRBV6-1|.
CASSVRGVGGVYNEQFF
TGTGCCAGCAGTGTTCGTGGGGTAGGGGGTGTCTACAATGAGCAGTTCTTC
>TRBJ2-1|.|TRBV14|.
CASSSAFNHLYNEQFF
TGTGCCAGCAGCTCGGCCTTTAATCACCTCTACAATGAGCAGTTCTTC
>TRBJ1-3|.|TRBV5-3|.
CARSLRQRSGLSGNTIYF
TGTGCCAGAAGCTTGAGGCAGAGGTCCGGCCTCTCTGGAAACACCATATATTTT
>TRBJ2-1|.|TRBV29-1|.
CSVQGPSYEQFF
TGCAGCGTTCAGGGCCCAAGCTATGAGCAGTTCTTC
>TRBJ1-2|.|TRBV5-4|.
CASSLEASPNNYGYTF
TGTGCCAGCAGCTTGGAGGCAAGCCCCAATAACTATGGCTACACCTTC
>TRBJ2-2|.|TRBV9|.
CASSVLAGELFF
TGTGCCAGCAGCGTTTTGGCCGGGGAGCTGTTTTTT
>TRBJ1-5|.|TRBV18|.
CASSHTEGLMYTSNQPQHF
TGTGCCAGCTCACACACGGAGGGACTGATGTACACTAGCAATCAGCCCCAGCATTTT
>TRBJ1-2|TRBD1|TRBV11-3|.
CASSPRGATGSHGYTF
TGTGCCAGCAGCCCTAGGGGCGCGACAGGGTCGCATGGCTACACCTTC
>TRBJ1-1|.|TRBV4-2|.
CASSPEVYTEAFF
TGTGCCAGCAGCCCGGAGGTTTACACTGAAGCTTTCTTT